These T cell receptor beta chains were read from a single sample in a study of immune evolution from preneoplasia to lung adenocarcinoma. Some clones are missing from TCRdb's copy, which holds only in-frame ones; the method was immunoSEQ multiplex PCR. The table lists some 7,700 clones, approximately 79% of them singletons, with approximately 8.6% in the top ten. The sample taken for sequencing was FFPE minimally invasive lung adenocarcinoma tissue. These receptors were collected from a donor at least 70 years old with lung adenocarcinoma. CDR3s include the opening cysteine and the closing phenylalanine or tryptophan. The D gene is left open where the match is weak. Only some rows state a clone size, as once, few, many or a class for expanded clones.

j_call,clone_size,v_call,d_call,cdr3_aa,cdr3_nt
TRBJ1-2,once,TRBV28,-,CASSSDPTDGYTF,TGTGCCAGCAGTTCAGACCCAACGGATGGCTACACCTTC
TRBJ2-7,few,TRBV11-2,-,CASHSGISYEQYF,TGTGCCAGTCATAGCGGAATCTCCTACGAGCAGTACTTC
TRBJ2-7,-,TRBV7-2,-,CASSKTLSYEQYF,TGTGCCAGCAGCAAGACTCTCAGCTACGAGCAGTACTTC
TRBJ1-1,-,TRBV7-2,-,CASSFQPNTEAFF,TGTGCCAGCAGCTTCCAACCGAACACTGAAGCTTTCTTT
TRBJ2-1,-,TRBV4-1,TRBD1,CASSSHGQGLSEQFF,TGCGCCAGCAGCTCGCACGGACAGGGGTTAAGTGAGCAGTTCTTC
TRBJ2-1,-,TRBV6-6,TRBD2,CASSWLGLAFF,TGTGCCAGCAGTTGGTTGGGACTAGCGTTCTTC
TRBJ1-4,few,TRBV5-5,-,CASSSLRGVNEKLFF,TGTGCCAGCAGCAGTCTCCGAGGAGTAAATGAAAAACTGTTTTTT
TRBJ1-6,few,TRBV7-6,-,CASSLDAGNSPLHF,TGTGCCAGCAGCTTAGATGCGGGGAATTCACCCCTCCACTTT
TRBJ2-7,-,TRBV5-1,-,CASSLSEGGQQYF,TGCGCCAGCAGCTTGTCCGAGGGGGGGCAGCAGTACTTC
TRBJ1-2,-,TRBV30,-,CAWLTVNYGYTF,TGTGCCTGGCTGACAGTTAACTATGGCTACACCTTC
TRBJ2-7,-,TRBV7-7,-,CASSQTDRGSYEQYF,TGTGCTAGCAGCCAGACGGACAGAGGGAGCTACGAGCAGTACTTC
TRBJ1-3,-,TRBV28,-,CASRKSSGNTIYF,TGTGCCAGCAGGAAGAGCTCTGGAAACACCATATATTTT
TRBJ2-3,-,TRBV6-5,-,CASGFSGRDTQYF,TGTGCCAGCGGGTTTTCAGGGAGGGATACGCAGTATTTT
TRBJ2-3,few,TRBV7-3,-,CASSLGGYTDTQYF,TGTGCCAGCAGCTTAGGTGGATACACAGATACGCAGTATTTT
TRBJ2-2,-,TRBV27,-,CASSLTSGTGELFF,TGTGCCAGCAGTTTAACCTCCGGTACCGGGGAGCTGTTTTTT
TRBJ1-1,-,TRBV2,-,CASSSQVNTEAFF,TGTGCCAGCAGTTCTCAGGTGAACACTGAAGCTTTCTTT
TRBJ2-5,once,TRBV10-3,TRBD1,CAISERLSGTGIMYQETQYF,TGTGCCATCAGTGAGCGCCTGTCCGGGACAGGGATAATGTACCAAGAGACCCAGTACTTC
TRBJ2-7,-,TRBV2,-,CASSPNSYEQYF,TGTGCCAGCAGCCCAAACAGCTACGAGCAGTACTTC
TRBJ2-1,-,TRBV28,TRBD2,CASSSLGLAGGRNNEQFF,TGTGCCAGCAGTTCCTTGGGACTAGCGGGGGGAAGAAACAATGAGCAGTTCTTC
TRBJ2-7,-,TRBV27,TRBD2,CASSLRGTSVYEQYF,TGTGCCAGCAGTTTACGAGGGACTAGCGTATACGAGCAGTACTTC
TRBJ1-4,-,TRBV6-5,-,CASKGGGGGEKLFF,TGTGCCAGCAAAGGGGGGGGAGGGGGTGAAAAACTGTTTTTT
TRBJ1-2,-,TRBV10-2,-,CASASALHYGYTF,TGCGCCAGCGCCTCCGCATTACATTATGGCTACACCTTC
TRBJ1-3,-,TRBV11-2,TRBD1,CASSLDRTGSSGNTIYF,TGTGCCAGCAGCTTAGATCGGACAGGGAGCTCTGGAAACACCATATATTTT
TRBJ1-3,few,TRBV10-1,-,CATPPGTGNTIYF,TGCGCCACCCCGCCGGGCACGGGAAACACCATATATTTT
TRBJ2-3,-,TRBV28,-,CASGRDQSGDTQYF,TGTGCCAGCGGCCGGGACCAGAGTGGAGATACGCAGTATTTT
TRBJ1-2,-,TRBV28,TRBD1,CASSFPGTVRGYTF,TGTGCCAGCAGTTTCCCCGGGACAGTGAGAGGCTACACCTTC
TRBJ1-2,-,TRBV10-3,TRBD1,CAISNSGQGARDYGYTF,TGTGCCATCAGTAACTCGGGACAGGGGGCGCGGGACTATGGCTACACCTTC
TRBJ2-3,-,TRBV6-1,TRBD1,CASRRTGHTDTQYF,TGTGCCAGCCGAAGGACAGGCCACACAGATACGCAGTATTTT
TRBJ1-2,-,TRBV6-5,-,CASSYSASFNYGYTF,TGTGCCAGCAGTTACTCCGCCAGCTTTAACTATGGCTACACCTTC
TRBJ2-3,-,TRBV7-3,TRBD2,CASSLAGTSVRDTQYF,TGTGCCAGCAGCTTGGCCGGGACTAGCGTCCGAGATACGCAGTATTTT
TRBJ2-2,-,TRBV5-1,TRBD2,CASSLLAGSDTGELFF,TGCGCCAGCAGCTTACTAGCGGGATCCGACACCGGGGAGCTGTTTTTT
TRBJ2-7,-,TRBV19,-,CASSPSGGSYEQYF,TGTGCCAGTAGTCCGAGCGGAGGCTCCTACGAGCAGTACTTC
TRBJ2-3,-,TRBV5-1,-,CASSWGVGTGIDTQYF,TGCGCCAGCAGCTGGGGGGTCGGGACCGGGATTGATACGCAGTATTTT
TRBJ1-4,-,TRBV4-2,-,CASSQRDSPEEKLFF,TGTGCCAGCAGCCAGCGGGACTCCCCGGAGGAAAAACTGTTTTTT
TRBJ2-4,-,TRBV5-6,-,CASSLGAGNIQYF,TGTGCCAGCAGCTTGGGAGCGGGAAACATTCAGTACTTC
TRBJ2-1,-,TRBV19,TRBD2,CASKASGRGGPYNEQFF,TGTGCCAGTAAGGCTAGCGGGAGAGGGGGCCCGTACAATGAGCAGTTCTTC